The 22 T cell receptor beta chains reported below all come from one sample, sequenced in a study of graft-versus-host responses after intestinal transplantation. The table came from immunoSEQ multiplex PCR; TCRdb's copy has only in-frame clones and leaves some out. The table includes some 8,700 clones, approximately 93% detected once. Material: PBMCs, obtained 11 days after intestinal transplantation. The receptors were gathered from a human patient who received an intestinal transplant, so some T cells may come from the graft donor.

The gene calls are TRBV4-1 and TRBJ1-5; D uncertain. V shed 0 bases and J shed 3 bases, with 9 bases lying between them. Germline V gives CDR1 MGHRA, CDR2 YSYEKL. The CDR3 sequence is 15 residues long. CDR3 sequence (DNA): TGCGCCAGCAGCCAAGATTTACAGTACAATCAGCCCCAGCATTTT. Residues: CASSQDLQYNQPQHF.

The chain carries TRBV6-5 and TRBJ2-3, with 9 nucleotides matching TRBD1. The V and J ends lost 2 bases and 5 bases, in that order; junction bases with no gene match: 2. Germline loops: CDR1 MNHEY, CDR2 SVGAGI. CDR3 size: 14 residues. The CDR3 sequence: CASSYGQGRDTQYF. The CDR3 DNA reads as TGTGCCAGCAGTTACGGACAGGGGAGAGATACGCAGTATTTT.

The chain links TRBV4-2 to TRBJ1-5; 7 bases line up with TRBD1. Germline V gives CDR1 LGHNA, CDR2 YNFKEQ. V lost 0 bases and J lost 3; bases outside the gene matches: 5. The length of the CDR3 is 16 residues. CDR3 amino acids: CASSQEKGQLNQPQHF. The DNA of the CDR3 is TGTGCCAGCAGCCAAGAAAAGGGACAGCTCAATCAGCCCCAGCATTTT.

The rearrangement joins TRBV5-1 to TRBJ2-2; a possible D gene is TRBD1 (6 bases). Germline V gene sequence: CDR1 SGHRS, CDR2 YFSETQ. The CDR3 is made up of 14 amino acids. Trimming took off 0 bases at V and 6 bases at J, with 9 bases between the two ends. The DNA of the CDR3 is TGCGCCAGCAGCTTGGCAGGGGCGGCCGGGGAGCTGTTTTTT. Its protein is CASSLAGAAGELFF.

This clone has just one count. DNA for the CDR3: TGTGCCAGCAGCCCGGAGTTCGGTGCTAACTATGGCTACACCTTC. Encoded protein: CASSPEFGANYGYTF. This chain joins TRBV7-9 and TRBJ1-2; D is ambiguous. Deletions cut 5 bases from V and 0 bases from J, with 13 bases between. The germline V gene encodes CDR1 SEHNR and CDR2 FQNEAQ (reference sequence). This CDR3 contains 15 residues.

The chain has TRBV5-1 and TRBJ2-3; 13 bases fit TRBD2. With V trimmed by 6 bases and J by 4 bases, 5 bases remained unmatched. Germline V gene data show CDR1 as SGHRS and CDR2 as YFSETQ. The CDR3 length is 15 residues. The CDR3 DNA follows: TGCGCCAGCAAACCTGGACTAGCGGGGGCAGATACGCAGTATTTT. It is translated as CASKPGLAGADTQYF. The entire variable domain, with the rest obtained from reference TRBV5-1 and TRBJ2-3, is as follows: KAGVTQTPRYLIKTRGQQVTLSCSPISGHRSVSWYQQTPGQGLQFLFEYFSETQRNKGNFPGRFSGRQFSNSRSEMNVSTLELGDSALYLCASKPGLAGADTQYFGPGTRLTVL.

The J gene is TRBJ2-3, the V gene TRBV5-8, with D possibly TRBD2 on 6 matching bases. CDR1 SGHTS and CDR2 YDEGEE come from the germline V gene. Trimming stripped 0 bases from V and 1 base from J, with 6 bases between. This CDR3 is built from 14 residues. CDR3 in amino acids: CASSLGGGTDTQYF. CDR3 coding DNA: TGTGCCAGCAGCTTGGGCGGGGGCACAGATACGCAGTATTTT. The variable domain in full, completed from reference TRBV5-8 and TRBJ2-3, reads EAGVTQSPTHLIKTRGQQATLRCSPISGHTSVYWYQQALGLGLQFLLWYDEGEERNRGNFPPRFSGRQFPNYSSELNVNALELEDSALYLCASSLGGGTDTQYFGPGTRLTVL.

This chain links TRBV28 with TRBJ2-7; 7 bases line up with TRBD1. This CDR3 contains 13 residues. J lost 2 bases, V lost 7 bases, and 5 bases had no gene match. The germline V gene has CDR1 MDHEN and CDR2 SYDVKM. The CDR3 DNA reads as TGTGCCAGCAACCGGGACAGTACCTACGAGCAGTACTTC. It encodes CASNRDSTYEQYF.

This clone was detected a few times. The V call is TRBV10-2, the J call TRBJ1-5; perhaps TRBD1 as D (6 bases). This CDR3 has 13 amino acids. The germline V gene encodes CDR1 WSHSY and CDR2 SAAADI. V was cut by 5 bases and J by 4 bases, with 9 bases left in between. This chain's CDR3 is CASSQGPNQPQHF. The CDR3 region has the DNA TGCGCCAGCAGTCAGGGGCCTAATCAGCCCCAGCATTTT.

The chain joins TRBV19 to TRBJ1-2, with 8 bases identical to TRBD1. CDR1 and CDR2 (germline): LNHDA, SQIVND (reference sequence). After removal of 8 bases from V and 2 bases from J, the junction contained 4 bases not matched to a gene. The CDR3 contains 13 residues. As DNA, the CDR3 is TGTGCCAGTCGGGGGGACAGGAACTATGGCTACACCTTC. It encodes CASRGDRNYGYTF.

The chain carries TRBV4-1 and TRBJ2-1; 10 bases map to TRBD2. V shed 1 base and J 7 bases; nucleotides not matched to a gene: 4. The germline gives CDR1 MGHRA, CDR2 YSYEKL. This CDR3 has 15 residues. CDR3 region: CASSQVSGGVNEQFF. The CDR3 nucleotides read TGCGCCAGCAGCCAAGTCAGCGGGGGGGTAAATGAGCAGTTCTTC.

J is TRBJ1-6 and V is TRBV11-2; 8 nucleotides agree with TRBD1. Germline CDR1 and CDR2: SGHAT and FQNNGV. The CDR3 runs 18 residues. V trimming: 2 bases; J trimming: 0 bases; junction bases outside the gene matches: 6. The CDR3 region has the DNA TGTGCCAGCAGCTTACCGGCAGGACAGGGCTCCTATAATTCACCCCTCCACTTT. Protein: CASSLPAGQGSYNSPLHF.

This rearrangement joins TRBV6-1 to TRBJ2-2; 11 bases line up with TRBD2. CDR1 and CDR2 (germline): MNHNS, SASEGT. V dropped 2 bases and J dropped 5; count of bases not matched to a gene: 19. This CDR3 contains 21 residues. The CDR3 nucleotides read TGTGCCAGCAGTGAAACCCTATTATCCGTTTGGCTAGCGGGAGGAACCGGGGAGCTGTTTTTT. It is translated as CASSETLLSVWLAGGTGELFF.

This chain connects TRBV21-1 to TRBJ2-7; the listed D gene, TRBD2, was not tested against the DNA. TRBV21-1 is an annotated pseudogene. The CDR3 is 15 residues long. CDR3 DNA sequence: TGTGCCAGCCGACAACTAGCGGGGGCCTCCTACGAGCAGTACTTC. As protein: CASRQLAGASYEQYF.

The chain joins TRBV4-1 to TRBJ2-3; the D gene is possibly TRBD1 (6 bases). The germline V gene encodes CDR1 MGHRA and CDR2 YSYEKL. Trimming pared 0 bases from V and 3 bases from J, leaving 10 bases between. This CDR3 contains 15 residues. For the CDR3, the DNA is TGCGCCAGCAGCCAAGATCAGGGGTTTACAGATACGCAGTATTTT. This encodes CASSQDQGFTDTQYF.

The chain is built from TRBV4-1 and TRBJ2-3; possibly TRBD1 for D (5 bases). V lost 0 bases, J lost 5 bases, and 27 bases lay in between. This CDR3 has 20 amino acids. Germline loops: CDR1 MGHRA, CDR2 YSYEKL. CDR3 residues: CASSQEIRIFQPGQGDTQYF. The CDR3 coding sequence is TGCGCCAGCAGCCAAGAGATACGGATATTTCAGCCGGGTCAGGGAGATACGCAGTATTTT.

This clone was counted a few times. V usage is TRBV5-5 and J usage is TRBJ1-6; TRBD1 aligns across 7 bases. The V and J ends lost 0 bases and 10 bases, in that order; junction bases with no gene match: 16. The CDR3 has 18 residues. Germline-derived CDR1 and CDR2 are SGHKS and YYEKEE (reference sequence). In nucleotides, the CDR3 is TGTGCCAGCAGCTTGGATCAGGGATTTCCCCAGGGGGAGTCACCCCTCCACTTT. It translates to CASSLDQGFPQGESPLHF.

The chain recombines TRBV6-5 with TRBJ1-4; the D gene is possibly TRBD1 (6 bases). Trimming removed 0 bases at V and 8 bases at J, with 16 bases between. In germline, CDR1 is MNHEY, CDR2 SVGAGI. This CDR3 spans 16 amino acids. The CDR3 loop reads CASSYSSEGGREKLFF. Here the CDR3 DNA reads TGTGCCAGCAGTTACTCGAGTGAGGGGGGGAGAGAAAAACTGTTTTTT.

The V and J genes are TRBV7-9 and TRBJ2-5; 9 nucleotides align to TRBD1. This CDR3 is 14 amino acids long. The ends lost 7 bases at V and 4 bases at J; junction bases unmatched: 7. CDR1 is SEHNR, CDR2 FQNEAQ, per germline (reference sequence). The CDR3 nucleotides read TGTGCCAGCACCAGACCGGGACAGGGAGAGACCCAGTACTTC. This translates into CASTRPGQGETQYF.

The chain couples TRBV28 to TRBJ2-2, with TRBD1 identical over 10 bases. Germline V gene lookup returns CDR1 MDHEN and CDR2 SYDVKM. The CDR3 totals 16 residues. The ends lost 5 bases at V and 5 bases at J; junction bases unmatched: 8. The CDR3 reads CASSPGQGESTGELFF. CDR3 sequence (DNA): TGTGCCAGCAGTCCCGGACAGGGGGAATCGACCGGGGAGCTGTTTTTT.

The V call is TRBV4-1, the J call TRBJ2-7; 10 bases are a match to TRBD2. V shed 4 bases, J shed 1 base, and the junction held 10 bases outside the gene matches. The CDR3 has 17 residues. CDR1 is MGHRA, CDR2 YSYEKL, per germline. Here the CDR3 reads CASSLSSGGAVSYEQYF. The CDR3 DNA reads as TGCGCCAGCAGCCTATCGAGCGGGGGGGCCGTGTCCTACGAGCAGTACTTC.

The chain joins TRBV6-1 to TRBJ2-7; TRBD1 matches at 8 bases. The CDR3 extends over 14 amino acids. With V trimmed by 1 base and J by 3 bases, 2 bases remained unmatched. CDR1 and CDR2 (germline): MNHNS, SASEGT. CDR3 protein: CASSEGDRFYEQYV. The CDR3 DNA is TGTGCCAGCAGTGAAGGGGACAGGTTCTACGAGCAGTACGTC.